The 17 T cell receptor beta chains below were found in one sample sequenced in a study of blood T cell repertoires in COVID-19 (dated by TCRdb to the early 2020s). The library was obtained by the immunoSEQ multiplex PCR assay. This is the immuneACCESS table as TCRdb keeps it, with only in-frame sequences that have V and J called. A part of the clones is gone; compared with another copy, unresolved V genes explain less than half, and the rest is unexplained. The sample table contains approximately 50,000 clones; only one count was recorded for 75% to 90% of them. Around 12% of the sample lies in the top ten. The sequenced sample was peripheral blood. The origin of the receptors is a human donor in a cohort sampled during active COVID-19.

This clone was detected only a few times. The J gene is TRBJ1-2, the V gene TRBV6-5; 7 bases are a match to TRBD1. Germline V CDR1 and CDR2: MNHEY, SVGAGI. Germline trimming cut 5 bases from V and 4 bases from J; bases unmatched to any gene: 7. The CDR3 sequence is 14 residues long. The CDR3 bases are TGTGCCAGCAGTCCGGGACAGTCCTTCTATGGCTACACCTTC. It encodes CASSPGQSFYGYTF.

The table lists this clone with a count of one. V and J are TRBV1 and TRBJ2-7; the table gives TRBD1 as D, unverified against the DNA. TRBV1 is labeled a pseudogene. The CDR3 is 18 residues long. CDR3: CTSSHPSGPDRIGYEQYF. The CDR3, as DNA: TGCACCAGCAGCCACCCCTCAGGACCCGACAGGATAGGTTACGAGCAGTACTTC.

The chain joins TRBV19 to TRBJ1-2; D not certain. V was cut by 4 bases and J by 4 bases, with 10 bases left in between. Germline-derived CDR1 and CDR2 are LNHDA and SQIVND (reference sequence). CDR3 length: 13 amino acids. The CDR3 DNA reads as TGTGCCAGTAGTAGTGGAGTGTTCTATGGCTACACCTTC. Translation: CASSSGVFYGYTF. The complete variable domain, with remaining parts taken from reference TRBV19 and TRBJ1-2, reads DGGITQSPKYLFRKEGQNVTLSCEQNLNHDAMYWYRQDPGQGLRLIYYSQIVNDFQKGDIAEGYSVSREKKESFPLTVTSAQKNPTAFYLCASSSGVFYGYTFGSGTRLTVV.

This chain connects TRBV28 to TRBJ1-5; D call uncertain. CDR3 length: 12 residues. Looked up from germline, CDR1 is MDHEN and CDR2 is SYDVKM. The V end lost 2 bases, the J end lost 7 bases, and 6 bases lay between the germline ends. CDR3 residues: CASSLPQQPQHF. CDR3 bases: TGTGCCAGCAGTTTACCCCAACAGCCCCAGCATTTT.

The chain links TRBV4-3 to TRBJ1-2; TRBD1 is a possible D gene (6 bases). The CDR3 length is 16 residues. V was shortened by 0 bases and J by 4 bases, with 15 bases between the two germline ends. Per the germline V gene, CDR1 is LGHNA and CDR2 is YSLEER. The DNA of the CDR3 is TGCGCCAGCAGCCAAGATCCGGGACACACAACCTATGGCTACACCTTC. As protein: CASSQDPGHTTYGYTF.

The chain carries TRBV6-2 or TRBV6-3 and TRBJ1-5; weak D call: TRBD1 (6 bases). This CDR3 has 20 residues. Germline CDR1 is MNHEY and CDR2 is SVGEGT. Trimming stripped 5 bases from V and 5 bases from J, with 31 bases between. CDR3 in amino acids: CASSGDRDNGGSMEDQPQHF. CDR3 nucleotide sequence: TGTGCCAGCAGTGGGGACCGGGACAATGGAGGCTCAATGGAAGATCAGCCCCAGCATTTT.

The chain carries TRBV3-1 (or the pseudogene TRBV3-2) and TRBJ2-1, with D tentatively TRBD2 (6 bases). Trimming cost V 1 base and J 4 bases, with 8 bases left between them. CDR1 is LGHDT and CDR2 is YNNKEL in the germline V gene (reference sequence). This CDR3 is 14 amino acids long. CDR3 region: CASSQVGGYNEQFF. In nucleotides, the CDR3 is TGTGCCAGCAGCCAAGTTGGGGGGTACAATGAGCAGTTCTTC.

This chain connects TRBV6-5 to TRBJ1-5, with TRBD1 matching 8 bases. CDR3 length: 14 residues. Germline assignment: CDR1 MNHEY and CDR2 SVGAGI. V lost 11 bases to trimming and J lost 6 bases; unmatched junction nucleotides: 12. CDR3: CASRIGRGPQPQHF. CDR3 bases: TGTGCCTCAAGAATAGGCAGGGGGCCTCAGCCCCAGCATTTT.

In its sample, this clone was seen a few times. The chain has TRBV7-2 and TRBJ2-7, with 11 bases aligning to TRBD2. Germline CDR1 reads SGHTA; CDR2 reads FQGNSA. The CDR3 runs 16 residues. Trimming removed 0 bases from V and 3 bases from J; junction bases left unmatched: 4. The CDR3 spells CASSLATSGGVYEQYF. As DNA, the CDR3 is TGTGCCAGCAGCTTAGCAACTAGCGGGGGTGTCTACGAGCAGTACTTC.

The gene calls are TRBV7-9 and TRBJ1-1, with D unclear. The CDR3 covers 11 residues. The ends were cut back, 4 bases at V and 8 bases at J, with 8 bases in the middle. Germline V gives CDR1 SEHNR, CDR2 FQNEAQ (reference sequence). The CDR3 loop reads CASSSNPEAFF. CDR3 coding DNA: TGTGCCAGCAGCTCTAATCCGGAAGCTTTCTTT.

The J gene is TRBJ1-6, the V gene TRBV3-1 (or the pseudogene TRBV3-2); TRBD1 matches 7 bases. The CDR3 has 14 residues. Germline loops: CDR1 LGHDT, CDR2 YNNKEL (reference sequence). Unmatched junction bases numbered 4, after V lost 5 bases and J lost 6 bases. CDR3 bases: TGTGCCAGCAGCTACGCAGGGGGTAATTCACCCCTCCACTTT. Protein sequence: CASSYAGGNSPLHF.

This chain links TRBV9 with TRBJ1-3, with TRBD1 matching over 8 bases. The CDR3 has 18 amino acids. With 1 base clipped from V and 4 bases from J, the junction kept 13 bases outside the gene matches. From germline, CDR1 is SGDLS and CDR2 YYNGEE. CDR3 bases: TGTGCCAGCAGCGTAAGTTTATCCATGGACAGGGTCGGAAACACCATATATTTT. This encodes CASSVSLSMDRVGNTIYF.

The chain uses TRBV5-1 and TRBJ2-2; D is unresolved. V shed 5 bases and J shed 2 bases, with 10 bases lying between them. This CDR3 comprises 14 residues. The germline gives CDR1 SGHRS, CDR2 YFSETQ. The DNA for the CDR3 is TGCGCCAGCAGGTCCGGGTCAAACACCGGGGAGCTGTTTTTT. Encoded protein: CASRSGSNTGELFF.

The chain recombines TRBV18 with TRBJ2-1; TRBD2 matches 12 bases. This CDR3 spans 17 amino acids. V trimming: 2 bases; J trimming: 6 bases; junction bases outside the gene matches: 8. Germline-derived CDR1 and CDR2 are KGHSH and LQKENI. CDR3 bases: TGTGCCAGCTCACCAGAACTAGCGGGGGGATCGGGCAATGAGCAGTTCTTC. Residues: CASSPELAGGSGNEQFF.

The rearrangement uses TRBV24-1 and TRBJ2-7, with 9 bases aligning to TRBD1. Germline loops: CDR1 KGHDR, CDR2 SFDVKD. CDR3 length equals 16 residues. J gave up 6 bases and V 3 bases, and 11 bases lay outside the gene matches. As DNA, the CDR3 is TGTGCCACCAGTGATCACCGGGACAGGGTTCGGTGCGAGCAGTACTTC. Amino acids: CATSDHRDRVRCEQYF.

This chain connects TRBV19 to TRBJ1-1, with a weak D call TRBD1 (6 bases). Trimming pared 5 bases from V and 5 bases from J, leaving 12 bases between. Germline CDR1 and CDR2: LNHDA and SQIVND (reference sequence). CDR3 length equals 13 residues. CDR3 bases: TGTGCCAGTAGTCAGACGGGACAAACTGAAGCTTTCTTT. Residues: CASSQTGQTEAFF.

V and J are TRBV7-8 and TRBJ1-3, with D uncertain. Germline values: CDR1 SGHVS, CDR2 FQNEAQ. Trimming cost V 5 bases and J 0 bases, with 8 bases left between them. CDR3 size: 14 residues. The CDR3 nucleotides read TGTGCCAGCAGCCTGCGGAGCTCTGGAAACACCATATATTTT. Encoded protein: CASSLRSSGNTIYF.